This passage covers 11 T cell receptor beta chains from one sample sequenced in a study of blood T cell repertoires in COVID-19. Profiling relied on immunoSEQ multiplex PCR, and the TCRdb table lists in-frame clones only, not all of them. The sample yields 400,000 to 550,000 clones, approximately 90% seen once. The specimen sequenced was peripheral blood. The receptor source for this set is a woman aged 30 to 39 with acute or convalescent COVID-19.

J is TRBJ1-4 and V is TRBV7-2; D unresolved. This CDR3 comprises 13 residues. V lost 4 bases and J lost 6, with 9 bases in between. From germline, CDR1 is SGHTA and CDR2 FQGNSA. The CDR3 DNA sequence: TGTGCCAGCAGCTCGCAGCGGGATGAAAAACTGTTTTTT. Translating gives CASSSQRDEKLFF.

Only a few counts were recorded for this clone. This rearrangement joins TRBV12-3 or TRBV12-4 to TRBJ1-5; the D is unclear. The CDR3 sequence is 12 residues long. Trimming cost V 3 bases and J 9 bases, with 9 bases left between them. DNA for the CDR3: TGTGCCAGCAGTTTTCCCTCCGGGCCCCAGCATTTT. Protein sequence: CASSFPSGPQHF.

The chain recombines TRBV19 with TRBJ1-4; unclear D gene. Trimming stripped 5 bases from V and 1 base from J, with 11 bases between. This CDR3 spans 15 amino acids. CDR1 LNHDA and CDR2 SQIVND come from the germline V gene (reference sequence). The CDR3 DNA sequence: TGTGCCAGTAGTCCATGGCCGGGAACTAATGAAAAACTGTTTTTT. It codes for CASSPWPGTNEKLFF.

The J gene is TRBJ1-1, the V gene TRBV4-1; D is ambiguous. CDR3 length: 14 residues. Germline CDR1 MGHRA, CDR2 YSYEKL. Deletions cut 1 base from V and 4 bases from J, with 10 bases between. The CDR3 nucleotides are TGCGCCAGCAGCCAAGCCCCGGTTAGCACTGAAGCTTTCTTT. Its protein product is CASSQAPVSTEAFF.

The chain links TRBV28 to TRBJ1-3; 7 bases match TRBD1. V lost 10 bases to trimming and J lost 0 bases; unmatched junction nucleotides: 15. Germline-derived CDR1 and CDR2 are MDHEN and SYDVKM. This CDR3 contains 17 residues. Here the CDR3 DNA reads TGTGCCACCCACAGGGGTGGGGGAGTCCTCTCTGGAAACACCATATATTTT. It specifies CATHRGGGVLSGNTIYF.

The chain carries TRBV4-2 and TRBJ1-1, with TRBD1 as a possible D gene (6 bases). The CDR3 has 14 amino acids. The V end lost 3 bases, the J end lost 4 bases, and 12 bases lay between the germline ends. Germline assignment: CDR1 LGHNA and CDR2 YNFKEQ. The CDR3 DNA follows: TGTGCCAGCAGCCACCCCCAGGGGTCCACTGAAGCTTTCTTT. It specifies CASSHPQGSTEAFF.

The DNA for the CDR3 is TGTGCCAGCAGCTTAGGTTTTCGCGAGCAGTACTTC. Protein: CASSLGFREQYF. This chain uses TRBV7-8 with TRBJ2-7; D is ambiguous. The CDR3 is made up of 12 amino acids. Germline-derived CDR1 and CDR2 are SGHVS and FQNEAQ. Trimming shortened V by 1 base and J by 6 bases, and 7 bases separated the two germline ends.

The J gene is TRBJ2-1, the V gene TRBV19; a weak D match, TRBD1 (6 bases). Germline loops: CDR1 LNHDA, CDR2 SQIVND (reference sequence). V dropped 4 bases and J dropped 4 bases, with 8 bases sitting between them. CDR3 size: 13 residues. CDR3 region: CASSNQGYNEQFF. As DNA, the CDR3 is TGTGCCAGTAGTAATCAGGGGTACAATGAGCAGTTCTTC.

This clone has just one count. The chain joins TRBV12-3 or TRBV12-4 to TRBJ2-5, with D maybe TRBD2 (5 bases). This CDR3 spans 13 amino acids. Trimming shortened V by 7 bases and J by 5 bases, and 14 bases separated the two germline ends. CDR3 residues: CASTHHSGETQYF. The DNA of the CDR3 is TGTGCCAGCACCCATCACTCGGGGGAGACCCAGTACTTC.

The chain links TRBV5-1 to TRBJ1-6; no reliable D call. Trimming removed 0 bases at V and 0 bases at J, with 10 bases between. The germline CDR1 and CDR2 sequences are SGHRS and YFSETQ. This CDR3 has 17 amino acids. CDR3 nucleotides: TGCGCCAGCAGCTTGGAGCCGGAGAGCTCCTATAATTCACCCCTCCACTTT. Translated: CASSLEPESSYNSPLHF.

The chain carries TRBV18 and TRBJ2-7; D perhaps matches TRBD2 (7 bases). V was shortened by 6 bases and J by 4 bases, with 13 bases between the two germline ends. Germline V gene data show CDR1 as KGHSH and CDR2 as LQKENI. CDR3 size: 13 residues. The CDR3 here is CASSRGAEYEQYF. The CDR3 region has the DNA TGTGCCAGCTCCCGGGGGGCAGAGTACGAGCAGTACTTC.